The sequence of this T cell receptor (beta chain) was determined in a study of cytomegalovirus exposure and HLA in healthy donors. Study observations and caveats: Solely CMV serostatus was available to characterize immune exposure. Rarity held for most TCR sequences, but there were some public TCRs that occurred in many donors.

Per the germline V gene, CDR1 is LNHDA and CDR2 is SQIVND (reference sequence). J gave up 3 bases and V 4 bases, and 7 bases lay outside the gene matches. The CDR3 consists of 15 residues. Notes on this clone: Its antigen is still unknown.

The PCR employed 60 Vbeta primers together with 13 Jbeta primers. TCRdb's table, derived via immunoSEQ multiplex PCR, lists solely in-frame clones and lacks some. The data contain about 180,000 clones, over 70% of them singletons. This receptor was identified in a woman in her forties or fifties in good health and CMV-seronegative. The specimen was PBMCs. The rearrangement links TRBV19 to TRBJ2-7; 9 nucleotides agree with TRBD1. CDR3 sequence (DNA): TGTGCCAGTAGTAGGGCCGGGACAGGGAACTACGAGCAGTACTTC. This gives the protein CASSRAGTGNYEQYF.